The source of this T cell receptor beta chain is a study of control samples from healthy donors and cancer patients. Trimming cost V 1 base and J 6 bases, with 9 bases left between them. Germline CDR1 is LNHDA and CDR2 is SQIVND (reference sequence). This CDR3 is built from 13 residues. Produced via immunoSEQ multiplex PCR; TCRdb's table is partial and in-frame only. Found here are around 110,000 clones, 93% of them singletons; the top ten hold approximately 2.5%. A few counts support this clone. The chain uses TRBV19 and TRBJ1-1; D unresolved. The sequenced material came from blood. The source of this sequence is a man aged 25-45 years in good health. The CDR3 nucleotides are TGTGCCAGTAGTATAGGACCGCGCGCTGAAGCTTTCTTT. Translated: CASSIGPRAEAFF.